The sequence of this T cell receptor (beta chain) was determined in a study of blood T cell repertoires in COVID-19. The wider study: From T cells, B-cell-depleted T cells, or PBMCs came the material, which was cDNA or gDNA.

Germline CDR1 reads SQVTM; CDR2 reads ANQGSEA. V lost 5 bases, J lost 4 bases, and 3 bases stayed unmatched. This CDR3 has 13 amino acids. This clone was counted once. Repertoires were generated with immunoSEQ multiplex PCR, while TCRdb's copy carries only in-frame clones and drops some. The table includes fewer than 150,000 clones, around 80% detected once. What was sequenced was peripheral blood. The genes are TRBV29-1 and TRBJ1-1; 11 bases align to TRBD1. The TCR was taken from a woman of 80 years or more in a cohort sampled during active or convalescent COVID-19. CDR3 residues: CSVRGTGGTEAFF. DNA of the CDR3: TGCAGCGTTCGAGGGACAGGGGGCACTGAAGCTTTCTTT.